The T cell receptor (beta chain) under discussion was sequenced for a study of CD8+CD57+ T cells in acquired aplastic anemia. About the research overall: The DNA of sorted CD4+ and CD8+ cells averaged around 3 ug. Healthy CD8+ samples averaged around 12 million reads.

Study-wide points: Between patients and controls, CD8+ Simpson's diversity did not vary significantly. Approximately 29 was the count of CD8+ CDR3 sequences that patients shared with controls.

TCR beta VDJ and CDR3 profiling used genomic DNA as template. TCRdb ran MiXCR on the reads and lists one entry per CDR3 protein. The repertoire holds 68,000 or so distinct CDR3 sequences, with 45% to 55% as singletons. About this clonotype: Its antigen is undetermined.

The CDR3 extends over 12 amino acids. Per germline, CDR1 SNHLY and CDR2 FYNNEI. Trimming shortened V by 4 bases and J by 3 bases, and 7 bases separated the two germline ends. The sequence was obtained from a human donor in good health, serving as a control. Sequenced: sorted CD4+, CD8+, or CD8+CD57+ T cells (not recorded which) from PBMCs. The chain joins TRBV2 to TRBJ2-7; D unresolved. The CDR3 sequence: CASSVSGYEQYF. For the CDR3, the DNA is TGTGCCAGCAGTGTGTCTGGCTACGAGCAGTACTTC.